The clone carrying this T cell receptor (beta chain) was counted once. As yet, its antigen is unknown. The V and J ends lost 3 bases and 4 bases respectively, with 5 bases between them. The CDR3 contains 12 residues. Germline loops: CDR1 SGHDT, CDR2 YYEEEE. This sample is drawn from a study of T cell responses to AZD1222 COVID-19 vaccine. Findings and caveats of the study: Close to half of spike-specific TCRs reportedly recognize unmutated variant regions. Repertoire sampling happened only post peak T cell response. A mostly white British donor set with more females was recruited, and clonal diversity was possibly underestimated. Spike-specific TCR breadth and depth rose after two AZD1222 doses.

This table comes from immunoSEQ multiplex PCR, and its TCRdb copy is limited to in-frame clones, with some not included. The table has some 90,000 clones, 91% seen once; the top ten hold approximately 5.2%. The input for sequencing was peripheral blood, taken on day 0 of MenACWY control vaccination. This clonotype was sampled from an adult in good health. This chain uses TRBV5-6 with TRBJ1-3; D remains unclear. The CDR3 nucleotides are TGTGCCAGCAGCTCCCCCGGAAACACCATATATTTT. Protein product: CASSSPGNTIYF.